What follows describes a single T cell receptor beta chain. The sample originates from a study of blood T cell repertoires in COVID-19. The overall study: In each case, the material was cDNA or gDNA derived from T cells, B-cell-depleted T cells, or PBMCs.

Unmatched junction bases numbered 4, after V lost 0 bases and J lost 6 bases. In germline, CDR1 is GTSNPN, CDR2 SVGIG (reference sequence). The CDR3 extends over 14 amino acids. Authors' methods: For nucleated cells, counts were estimated from reference gene primer amplification. This table comes from immunoSEQ multiplex PCR, and its TCRdb copy is limited to in-frame clones, with some not included. The V and J calls and clone size come from that table; D and trimming were worked out from the DNA. The data contain about 47,000 clones, about four fifths of them singletons. The chain uses TRBV30 and TRBJ1-2; the match to TRBD1 covers 10 bases. This TCR was sampled from a man between 60 and 75 years old with active COVID-19. The sample consisted of peripheral blood. CDR3 in DNA: TGTGCCTGGAGTGTGCCGGGACAGGGGCATGGCTACACCTTC. Its protein is CAWSVPGQGHGYTF.